This T cell receptor beta chain was sequenced in a study of T cell responses to AZD1222 COVID-19 vaccine. Study in general: Researchers grouped second doses given at about 4 or about 12 weeks into one pool.

As regards this clone: Its specificity is not known.

This table comes from immunoSEQ multiplex PCR, and its TCRdb copy is limited to in-frame clones, with some not included. The sample has about 170,000 clones, about nine tenths seen once. V lost 0 bases to trimming and J lost 0 bases, with 9 bases between them. From germline, CDR1 is LNHNV and CDR2 YYDKDF (reference sequence). The CDR3 is 15 amino acids. The study, taken as a whole, reports: White British ancestry dominated among donors, who included more females, and clonal diversity was possibly underestimated. Following two doses of AZD1222, Spike-specific TCR breadth and depth rose.

This sequence joins TRBV15 and TRBJ2-7; weak D call: TRBD2 (5 bases). The clonotype was recovered from an adult in good health. The sample consisted of peripheral blood, taken on day 0 of AZD1222 vaccination. CDR3 DNA sequence: TGTGCCACCAGCAGAGATCTCCGGGACTCCTACGAGCAGTACTTC. This codes for CATSRDLRDSYEQYF.